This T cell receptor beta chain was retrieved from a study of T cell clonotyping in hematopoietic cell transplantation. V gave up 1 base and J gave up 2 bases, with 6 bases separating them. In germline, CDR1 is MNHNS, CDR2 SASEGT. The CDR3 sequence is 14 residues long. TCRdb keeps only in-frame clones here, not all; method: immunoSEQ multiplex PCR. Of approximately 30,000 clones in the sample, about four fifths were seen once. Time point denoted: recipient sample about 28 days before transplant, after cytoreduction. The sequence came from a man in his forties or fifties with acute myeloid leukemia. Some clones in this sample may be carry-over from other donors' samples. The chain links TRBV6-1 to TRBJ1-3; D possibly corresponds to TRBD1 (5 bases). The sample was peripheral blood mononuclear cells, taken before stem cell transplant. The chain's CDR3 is CASSEGGAGNTIYF. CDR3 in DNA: TGTGCCAGCAGTGAAGGAGGGGCTGGAAACACCATATATTTT.